The TCR beta chain described here comes from a study of siplizumab effects on memory and regulatory T cells. Whole-study findings and limits: Of the proliferating CD4+ or CD8+ clones, roughly 80-96% lacked a naive or memory phenotype that could be assigned.

The germline V gene has CDR1 SGHDT and CDR2 YYEEEE. This CDR3 spans 16 amino acids. Trimming took 4 bases from V and 1 from J; bases not matched to a gene: 7. This clone has more than one count but fewer than ten. As yet, its antigen is unknown. Measured with immunoSEQ multiplex PCR; TCRdb has only the in-frame clones, and not every one. The table lists 4,900 or so clones, over 45% of them singletons. Responder and stimulator cells in the mixed lymphocyte reaction were cultured together for 6 days at 37°C. Source material: CFSE-low (dividing) CD8+ T cells sorted from an allogeneic mixed lymphocyte reaction. This clonotype was sampled from a human donor in good health; the cells came from an allogeneic mixed lymphocyte reaction. Some clones in this sample may be carry-over from other donors' samples. The chain uses TRBV5-6 and TRBJ1-1; 10 nucleotides line up with TRBD1. The DNA for the CDR3 is TGTGCCAGCAGCCCATTTGGGGACAGGGGGAACACTGAAGCTTTCTTT. This codes for CASSPFGDRGNTEAFF.